The clone carrying this T cell receptor beta chain was detected only a few times. What it recognizes is unknown. Other nucleotide sequences in the sample specify the same CDR3. Germline assignment: CDR1 MNHEY and CDR2 SMNVEV (reference sequence). V was shortened by 3 bases and J by 5 bases, with 16 bases between the two germline ends. CDR3 length: 15 residues. PCR amplification relied on 60 Vbeta primers (plus 13 Jbeta primers). Assay: immunoSEQ multiplex PCR; the TCRdb copy retains only in-frame clones and omits some. The table records about 120,000 clones, about 9.4% of them present only once. The record originates from a study of cytomegalovirus exposure and HLA in healthy donors. Study-level findings and limits: Reportedly, HLA-A and HLA-B alleles of most subjects were accurately predicted from TCR beta. Analysis performed later found 16,951 TCR beta sequences associated with HLA alleles at 0.05 false discovery rate.

Sequencing used PBMCs. The V call is TRBV27, the J call TRBJ1-1; D remains unclear. This receptor was obtained from a woman in her thirties or forties in good health and CMV-seropositive. The CDR3 bases are TGTGCCAGCAGTTTGGTGTACGGATCGGGGACTGAAGCTTTCTTT. Translating gives CASSLVYGSGTEAFF.